This TCR beta chain originates from a study of cytomegalovirus exposure and HLA in healthy donors. Broader study findings: Researchers counted 164 TCR beta chains as cytomegalovirus-associated. In a later analysis, TCR beta V- and J-gene trimming was associated with a missense DCLRE1C variant. Sequencing likely caused a cluster of highly shared sequence variants.

This CDR3 is 11 amino acids long. Looked up from germline, CDR1 is SEHNR and CDR2 is FQNEAQ (reference sequence). PCR was performed using 60 Vbeta and 13 Jbeta primers. Sequenced by immunoSEQ multiplex PCR; TCRdb stores in-frame clones only, minus some. The sample contains roughly 150,000 clones, roughly 80% of which appear only once. As concerns this clone: The antigen is undetermined. The junction shows a germline mismatch at one end, possibly a read error.

The V gene is TRBV7-9, the J gene TRBJ2-7; D ambiguous. The sample consisted of PBMCs. The sequence was collected from a man aged 25 to 40 in good health and CMV-seronegative. This CDR3 is CSSSITYEQYF. As DNA, the CDR3 is TGTTCCAGCAGCATTACCTACGAGCAGTACTTC.